This T cell receptor beta chain was obtained from a study of cytomegalovirus exposure and HLA in healthy donors. The trim removed 3 bases at V and 3 bases at J, leaving 7 bases unmatched. There are 15 residues in the CDR3. CDR1 is SGDLS, CDR2 YYNGEE, per germline. Amplification used 60 Vbeta primers and 13 Jbeta primers. Measured with immunoSEQ multiplex PCR; TCRdb has only the in-frame clones, and not every one. The sample includes over 150,000 clones, about 65% of them seen just once. Material for sequencing was PBMCs. This TCR derives from a woman younger than 30 in good health and CMV-seropositive. This sequence joins TRBV9 and TRBJ2-7, with 9 bases aligning to TRBD2. CDR3 sequence: CASSASPTSGYEQYF. The CDR3 coding sequence is TGTGCCAGCAGCGCCAGCCCGACTAGCGGCTACGAGCAGTACTTC.